The 19 T cell receptor beta chains reported below all come from one sample, sequenced in a study of T cell repertoires in cytomegalovirus infection. A single record per CDR3 protein comes from TCRdb applying MiXCR to the reads. The sample lists under 850,000 distinct CDR3 sequences, approximately 34% seen once, with about 2.8% in the top ten. Sequences were obtained from PBMCs. The receptors come from a human donor in good health (CMV status not recorded). Some clones in this sample may be carry-over from other donors' samples.

This clonotype showed up just once. DNA of the CDR3: TGCGCCAGCAGCTTGGTTGCCGTGAGCGGGAGCTCCTACGAGCAGTACTTC. The encoded protein is CASSLVAVSGSSYEQYF. The chain carries TRBV5-1 and TRBJ2-7; 8 bases line up with TRBD2. Germline lookup yields CDR1 SGHRS and CDR2 YFSETQ. The CDR3 loop spans 17 amino acids. V gave up 0 bases and J gave up 0 bases; unmatched junction bases: 8.

This clonotype was recorded only once. This chain connects TRBV10-3 to TRBJ1-2, with 7 bases identical to TRBD1. The germline V gene has CDR1 ENHRY and CDR2 SYGVKD. CDR3 length equals 15 residues. The junction had 12 bases not matched to a gene; V was cut back by 3 bases and J by 8 bases. CDR3 DNA: TGTGCCATCAGTGAAAGATCCTCCGGGACAGAAGGCTACACCTTC. Residues: CAISERSSGTEGYTF.

The rearrangement joins TRBV4-1 to TRBJ1-5; unclear D gene. Trimming took off 2 bases at V and 5 bases at J, with 13 bases between the two ends. The CDR3 spans 15 residues. CDR1 is MGHRA, CDR2 YSYEKL, per germline. CDR3 region: CASSQPADGHQPQHF. The CDR3 DNA reads as TGCGCCAGCAGCCAACCAGCGGACGGACATCAGCCCCAGCATTTT.

In its sample, this clonotype was seen a few times. This chain connects TRBV7-9 to TRBJ2-7; D may match TRBD1 or TRBD2 (5 bases each). The germline V gene encodes CDR1 SEHNR and CDR2 FQNEAQ (reference sequence). The germline V and J ends were trimmed by 7 bases and 5 bases, with 21 bases remaining between them. This CDR3 comprises 15 residues. CDR3 nucleotides: TGTGCCAGCACCCCCGGCGGGTCAGGGCTGGACGAGCAGTACTTC. Translating it yields CASTPGGSGLDEQYF.

There are a few counts of this clonotype. This sequence joins TRBV7-9 and TRBJ1-1; a weak D match, TRBD1 (5 bases). Germline V gene lookup returns CDR1 SEHNR and CDR2 FQNEAQ (reference sequence). The V gene lost 5 bases and the J gene lost 4 bases, with 14 bases spanning the gap. The CDR3 length is 14 residues. This chain's CDR3 is CASSSGDGSTEAFF. CDR3 nucleotide sequence: TGTGCCAGCAGCAGTGGGGACGGATCCACTGAAGCTTTCTTT.

This clonotype was observed a few times. V gene TRBV7-2 combines with J gene TRBJ1-4; no clear D. There are 13 residues in the CDR3. Germline-derived CDR1 and CDR2 are SGHTA and FQGNSA. V dropped 8 bases and J dropped 6 bases, with 13 bases sitting between them. In DNA form, the CDR3 reads TGTGCCAGCTCCGATTTGGCGTATGAAAAACTGTTTTTT. This sequence encodes CASSDLAYEKLFF. The whole variable domain, filled in from reference TRBV7-2 and TRBJ1-4, reads GAGVSQSPSNKVTEKGKDVELRCDPISGHTALYWYRQSLGQGLEFLIYFQGNSAPDKSGLPSDRFSAERTGGSVSTLTIQRTQQEDSAVYLCASSDLAYEKLFFGSGTQLSVL.

This chain uses TRBV15 with TRBJ1-1, with 11 bases lining up with TRBD1. The CDR3 has 15 residues. V gave up 4 bases and J gave up 3 bases; unmatched junction bases: 4. Germline CDR1 reads LNHNV; CDR2 reads YYDKDF (reference sequence). The CDR3 DNA reads TGTGCCACCAGCATGGGACAGGGGGGGCACACTGAAGCTTTCTTT. This sequence encodes CATSMGQGGHTEAFF.

The rearrangement joins TRBV7-6 to TRBJ2-1; 9 bases line up with TRBD1. This CDR3 spans 12 amino acids. Germline CDR1 reads SGHVS; CDR2 reads FNYEAQ. CDR3 coding DNA: TGTGCAGCGGGGACAGGGAACAATGAGCAGTTCTTC. It encodes CAAGTGNNEQFF.

The chain is built from TRBV20-1 and TRBJ1-3; tentative D call: TRBD1 (6 bases). Trimming shortened V by 6 bases and J by 2 bases, and 11 bases separated the two germline ends. CDR1 is DFQATT, CDR2 SNEGSKA, per germline (reference sequence). The CDR3 consists of 13 residues. The CDR3 nucleotides read TGCAGTGCCAGGGGTCCCGCTGGAAACACCATATATTTT. This codes for CSARGPAGNTIYF.

V and J are TRBV5-1 and TRBJ2-3; TRBD1 matches at 9 bases. The J segment lost 4 bases and the V segment lost 2 bases, leaving 5 bases of the junction unmatched. Germline V gene lookup returns CDR1 SGHRS and CDR2 YFSETQ. This CDR3 comprises 15 residues. CDR3 amino acids: CASSFPGQGADTQYF. The CDR3 region has the DNA TGCGCCAGCAGCTTCCCGGGACAGGGAGCAGATACGCAGTATTTT.

The chain has TRBV6-5 and TRBJ2-1; 11 positions agree with TRBD2. The CDR3 has 17 amino acids. The trim removed 4 bases at V and 8 bases at J, leaving 13 bases unmatched. Germline V CDR1 and CDR2: MNHEY, SVGAGI. Here the CDR3 DNA reads TGTGCCAGCAGTTCCTGGGGGCGTAGCGGGGGGGCACATGAGCAGTTCTTC. Translating it yields CASSSWGRSGGAHEQFF.

This clonotype was recorded a few times. The V gene is TRBV7-2, the J gene TRBJ2-5; D may be TRBD2 (6 bases). This CDR3 is built from 15 residues. CDR1 and CDR2 (germline): SGHTA, FQGNSA. The germline V and J ends were trimmed by 0 bases and 5 bases, with 13 bases remaining between them. In DNA, the CDR3 is TGTGCCAGCAGCTTAGCGGGAGGTCCTCGGGAGACCCAGTACTTC. Encoded protein: CASSLAGGPRETQYF. Complete variable domain (other parts from reference TRBV7-2 and TRBJ2-5): GAGVSQSPSNKVTEKGKDVELRCDPISGHTALYWYRQSLGQGLEFLIYFQGNSAPDKSGLPSDRFSAERTGGSVSTLTIQRTQQEDSAVYLCASSLAGGPRETQYFGPGTRLLVL.

The chain joins TRBV2 to TRBJ2-5; unclear D gene. The germline V gene has CDR1 SNHLY and CDR2 FYNNEI. This CDR3 region has 14 residues. The V gene lost 3 bases and the J gene lost 0 bases, with 8 bases spanning the gap. CDR3 amino acids: CASSERQYQETQYF. CDR3 nucleotide sequence: TGTGCCAGCAGTGAGCGGCAGTACCAAGAGACCCAGTACTTC.

This chain links TRBV20-1 with TRBJ2-5; 8 positions agree with TRBD2. The CDR3 runs 13 residues. CDR1 and CDR2 (germline): DFQATT, SNEGSKA (reference sequence). V shed 2 bases, J shed 6 bases, and the junction held 5 bases outside the gene matches. This CDR3 reads CSARYGGRKTQYF. CDR3 DNA: TGCAGTGCTAGATATGGCGGGAGGAAGACCCAGTACTTC.

The chain couples TRBV27 to TRBJ1-6, with 8 bases matching TRBD1. From germline, CDR1 is MNHEY and CDR2 SMNVEV (reference sequence). J lost 7 bases, V lost 6 bases, and 5 bases had no gene match. The CDR3 is made up of 14 amino acids. CDR3 in DNA: TGTGCCAGCAGATCCCGGGACAGGAATTCACCCCTCCACTTT. Translated, it gives CASRSRDRNSPLHF.

This clonotype was picked up many times. The genes are TRBV5-4 and TRBJ2-2; 11 bases line up with TRBD2. The CDR3 sequence is 15 residues long. CDR1 is SGHNT and CDR2 is YYREEE in the germline V gene (reference sequence). V shed 5 bases, J shed 4 bases, and the junction held 4 bases outside the gene matches. The CDR3 DNA is TGTGCCAGCAGAGGGACTAGCGGAGCCACCGGGGAGCTGTTTTTT. The encoded protein is CASRGTSGATGELFF.

This clonotype was picked up one time. The chain links TRBV6-5 to TRBJ1-1; TRBD1 matches at 7 bases. The CDR3 loop spans 13 amino acids. Germline lookup yields CDR1 MNHEY and CDR2 SVGAGI. The junction had 5 bases not matched to a gene; V was cut back by 4 bases and J by 6 bases. CDR3 residues: CASSSTGYSEAFF. The CDR3 region has the DNA TGTGCCAGCAGTTCGACAGGGTACTCTGAAGCTTTCTTT.

This clonotype was counted once. The rearrangement joins TRBV6-6 to TRBJ1-5; 7 nucleotides line up with TRBD1. In germline, CDR1 is MNHNY, CDR2 SVGAGI (reference sequence). The CDR3 is 14 residues long. The junction had 5 bases not matched to a gene; V was cut back by 5 bases and J by 4 bases. The CDR3 nucleotides read TGTGCCAGCAGTGACGGGACAGATAATCAGCCCCAGCATTTT. Amino acid sequence: CASSDGTDNQPQHF.

This clonotype occurred many times. J is TRBJ2-1 and V is TRBV7-6; no firm D call. The V end was cut by 0 bases, the J end by 10 bases, with 7 bases between. The germline CDR1 and CDR2 sequences are SGHVS and FNYEAQ. There are 12 residues in the CDR3. As DNA, the CDR3 is TGTGCCAGCAGCTTAGCTGGGGTGGAGCAGTTCTTC. This translates into CASSLAGVEQFF.